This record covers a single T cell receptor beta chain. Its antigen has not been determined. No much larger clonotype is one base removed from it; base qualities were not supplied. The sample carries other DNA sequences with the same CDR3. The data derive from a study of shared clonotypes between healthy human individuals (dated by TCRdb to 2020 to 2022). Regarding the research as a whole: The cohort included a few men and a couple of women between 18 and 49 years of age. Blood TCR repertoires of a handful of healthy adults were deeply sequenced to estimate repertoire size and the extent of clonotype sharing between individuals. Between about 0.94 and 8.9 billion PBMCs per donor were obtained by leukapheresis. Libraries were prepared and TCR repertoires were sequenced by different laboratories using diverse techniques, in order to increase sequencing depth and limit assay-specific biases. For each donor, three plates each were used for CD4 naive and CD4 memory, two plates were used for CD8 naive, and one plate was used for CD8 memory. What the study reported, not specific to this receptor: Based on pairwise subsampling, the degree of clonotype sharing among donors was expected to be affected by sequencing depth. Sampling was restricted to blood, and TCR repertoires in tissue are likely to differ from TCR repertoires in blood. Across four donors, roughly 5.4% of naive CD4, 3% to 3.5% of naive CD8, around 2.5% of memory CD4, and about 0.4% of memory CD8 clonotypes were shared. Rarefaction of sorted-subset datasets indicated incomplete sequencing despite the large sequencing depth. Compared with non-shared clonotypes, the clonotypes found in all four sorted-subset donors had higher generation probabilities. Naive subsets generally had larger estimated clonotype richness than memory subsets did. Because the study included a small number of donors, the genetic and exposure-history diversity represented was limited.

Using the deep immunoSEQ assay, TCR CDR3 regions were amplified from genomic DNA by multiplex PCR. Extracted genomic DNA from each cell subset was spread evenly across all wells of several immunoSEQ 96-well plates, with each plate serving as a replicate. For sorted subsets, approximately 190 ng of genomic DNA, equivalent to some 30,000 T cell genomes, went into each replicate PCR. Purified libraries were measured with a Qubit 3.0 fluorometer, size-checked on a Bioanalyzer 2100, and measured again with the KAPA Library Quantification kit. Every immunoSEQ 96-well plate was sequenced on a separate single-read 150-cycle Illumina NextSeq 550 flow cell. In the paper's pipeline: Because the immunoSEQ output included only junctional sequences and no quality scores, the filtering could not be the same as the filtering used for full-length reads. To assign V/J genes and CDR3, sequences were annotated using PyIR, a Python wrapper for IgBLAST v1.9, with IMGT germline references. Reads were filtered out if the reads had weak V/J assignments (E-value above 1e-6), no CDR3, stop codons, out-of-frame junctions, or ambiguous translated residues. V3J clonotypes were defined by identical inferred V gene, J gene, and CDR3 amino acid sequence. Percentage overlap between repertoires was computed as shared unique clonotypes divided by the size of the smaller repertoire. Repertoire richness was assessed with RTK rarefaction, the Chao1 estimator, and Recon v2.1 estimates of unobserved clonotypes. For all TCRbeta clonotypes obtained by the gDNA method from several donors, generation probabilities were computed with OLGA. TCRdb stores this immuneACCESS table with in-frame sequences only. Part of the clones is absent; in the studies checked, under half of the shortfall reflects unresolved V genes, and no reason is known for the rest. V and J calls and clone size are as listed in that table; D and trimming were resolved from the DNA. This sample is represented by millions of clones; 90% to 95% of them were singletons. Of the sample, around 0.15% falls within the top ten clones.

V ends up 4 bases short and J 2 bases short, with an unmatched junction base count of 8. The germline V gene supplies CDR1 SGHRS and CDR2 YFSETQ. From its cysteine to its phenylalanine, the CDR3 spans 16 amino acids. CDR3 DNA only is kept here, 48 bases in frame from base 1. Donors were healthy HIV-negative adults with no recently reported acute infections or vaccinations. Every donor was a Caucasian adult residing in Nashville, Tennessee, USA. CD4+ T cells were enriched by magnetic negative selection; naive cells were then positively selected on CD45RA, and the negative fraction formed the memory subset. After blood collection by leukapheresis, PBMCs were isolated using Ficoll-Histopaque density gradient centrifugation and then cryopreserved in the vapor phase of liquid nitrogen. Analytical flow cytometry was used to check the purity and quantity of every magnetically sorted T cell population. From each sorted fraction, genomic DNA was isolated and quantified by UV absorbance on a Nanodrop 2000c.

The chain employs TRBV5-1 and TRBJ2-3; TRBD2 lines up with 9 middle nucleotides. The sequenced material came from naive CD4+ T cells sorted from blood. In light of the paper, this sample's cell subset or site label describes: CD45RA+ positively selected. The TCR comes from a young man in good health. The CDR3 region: CASSPLAGGSTDTQYF. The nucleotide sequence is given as TGCGCCAGCAGCCCCCTGGCGGGAGGGTCCACAGATACGCAGTATTTT.